The 2 T cell receptor beta chains given below trace back to one sample, sequenced in a study of cytomegalovirus exposure and HLA in healthy donors. In the PCR, 60 Vbeta and 13 Jbeta primers were used. Sequencing was performed with immunoSEQ multiplex PCR; in TCRdb, only in-frame clones are kept and a portion is missing. The table includes about 140,000 clones, around 9% detected once. Sequencing was carried out using PBMCs. These receptors all stem from a woman aged 40 to 50 in good health and CMV-seropositive.

The chain has TRBV11-3 and TRBJ1-2; 8 bases line up with TRBD1. Germline assignment: CDR1 SGHNT and CDR2 YENEEA. The CDR3 length is 19 residues. V was clipped by 0 bases and J by 4 bases; unmatched bases: 16. The CDR3 here is CASSLEPPFQGARVYGYTF. As DNA, the CDR3 is TGTGCCAGCAGCTTAGAGCCCCCTTTTCAGGGGGCGCGGGTCTATGGCTACACCTTC.

The sample holds a few counts of this clone. The chain links TRBV5-4 to TRBJ1-1, with D uncertain. V was trimmed by 3 bases and J by 6 bases, leaving 15 bases between them. The germline V gene has CDR1 SGHNT and CDR2 YYREEE (reference sequence). CDR3 length: 14 amino acids. CDR3: CASSYQNLTAEAFF. In DNA form, the CDR3 reads TGTGCCAGCAGCTACCAAAATCTAACAGCTGAAGCTTTCTTT.